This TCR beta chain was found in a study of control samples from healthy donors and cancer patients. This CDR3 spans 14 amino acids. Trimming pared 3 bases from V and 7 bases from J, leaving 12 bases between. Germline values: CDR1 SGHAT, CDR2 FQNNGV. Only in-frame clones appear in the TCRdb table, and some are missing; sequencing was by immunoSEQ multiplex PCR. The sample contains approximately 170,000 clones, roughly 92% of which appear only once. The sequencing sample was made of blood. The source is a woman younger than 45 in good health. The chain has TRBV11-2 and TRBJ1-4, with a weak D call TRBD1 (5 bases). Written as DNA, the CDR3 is TGTGCCAGCAGCTTTGACAGCGTCCTTGAAAAACTGTTTTTT. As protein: CASSFDSVLEKLFF.